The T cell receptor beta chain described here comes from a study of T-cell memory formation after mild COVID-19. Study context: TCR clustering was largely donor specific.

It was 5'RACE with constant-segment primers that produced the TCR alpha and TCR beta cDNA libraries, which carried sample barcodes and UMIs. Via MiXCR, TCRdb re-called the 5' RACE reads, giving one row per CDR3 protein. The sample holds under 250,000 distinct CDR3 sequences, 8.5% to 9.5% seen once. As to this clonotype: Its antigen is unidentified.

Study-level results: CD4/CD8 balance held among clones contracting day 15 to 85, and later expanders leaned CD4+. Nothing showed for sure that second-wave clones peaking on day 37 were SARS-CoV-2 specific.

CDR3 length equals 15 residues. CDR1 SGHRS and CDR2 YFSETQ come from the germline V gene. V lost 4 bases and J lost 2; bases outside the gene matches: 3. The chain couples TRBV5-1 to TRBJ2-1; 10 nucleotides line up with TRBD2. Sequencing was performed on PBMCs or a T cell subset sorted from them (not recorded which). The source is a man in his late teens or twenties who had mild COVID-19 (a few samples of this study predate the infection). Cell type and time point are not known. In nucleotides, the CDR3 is TGCGCCAGCAGCCCACTAGCGGGGACCTACAATGAGCAGTTCTTC. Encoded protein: CASSPLAGTYNEQFF.